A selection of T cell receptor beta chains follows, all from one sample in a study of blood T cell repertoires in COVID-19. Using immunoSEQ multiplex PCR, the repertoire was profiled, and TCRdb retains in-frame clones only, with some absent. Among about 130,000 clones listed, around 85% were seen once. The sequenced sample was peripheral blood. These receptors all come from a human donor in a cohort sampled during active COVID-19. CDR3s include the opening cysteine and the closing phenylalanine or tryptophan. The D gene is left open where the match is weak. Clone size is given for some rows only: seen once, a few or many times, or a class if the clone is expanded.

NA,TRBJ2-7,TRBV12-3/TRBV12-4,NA,TGTGCCAGCAGTTTAGGAGAACCCTACGAGCAGTACTTC,CASSLGEPYEQYF
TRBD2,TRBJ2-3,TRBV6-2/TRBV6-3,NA,TGTGCCAGCAGTTACTTCCTAGCGGGGGAGACAGATACGCAGTATTTT,CASSYFLAGETDTQYF
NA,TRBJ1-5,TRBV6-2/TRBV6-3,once,TGTGCCAGCAGTTACTCGCGCGGCGGGGCGGGTCAGCCCCAGCATTTT,CASSYSRGGAGQPQHF
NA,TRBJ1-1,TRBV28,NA,TGTGCCAGCAGTTTAAACGGTGAGGGCACTGAAGCTTTCTTT,CASSLNGEGTEAFF
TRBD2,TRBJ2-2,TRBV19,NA,TGTGCCAGTAGTATACTTGGCGGGGGGGCATTTCCCGGGGAGCTGTTTTTT,CASSILGGGAFPGELFF
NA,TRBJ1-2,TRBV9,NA,TGTGCCAGCAGCCCAGACAAGGCCCACTATGGCTACACCTTC,CASSPDKAHYGYTF
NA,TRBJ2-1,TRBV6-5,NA,TGTGCCAGCATTTCCCTATCGAGTAAATATGAGCAGTTCTTC,CASISLSSKYEQFF
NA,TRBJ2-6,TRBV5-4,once,TGTGCCAGCAGCTTGTCAGTCTCTGGGGCCAACGTCCTGACTTTC,CASSLSVSGANVLTF
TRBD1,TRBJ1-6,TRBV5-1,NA,TGCGCCAGCAGCTTACAGGGGACTGAGGATTCACCCCTCCACTTT,CASSLQGTEDSPLHF
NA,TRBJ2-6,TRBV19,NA,TGTGCCAGTAATATCACGCTACAGCTAAACGTCCTGACTTTC,CASNITLQLNVLTF
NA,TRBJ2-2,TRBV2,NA,TGTGCCAGCAACAGGTTCTACGTAGGCTCGACCGGGGAGCTGTTTTTT,CASNRFYVGSTGELFF
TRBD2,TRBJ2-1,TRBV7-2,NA,TGTGCCAGCAGGGGGGTGGCTAGCGGGAATACCTGGGGTCACAATGAGCAGTTCTTC,CASRGVASGNTWGHNEQFF
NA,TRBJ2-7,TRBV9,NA,TGTGCCAGCAGCTTAGACAGAGACTACGAGCAGTACTTC,CASSLDRDYEQYF
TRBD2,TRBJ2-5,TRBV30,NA,TGTGCCTGGAGTGACTCTCTAGCGGGGGTGGAGACCCAGTACTTC,CAWSDSLAGVETQYF
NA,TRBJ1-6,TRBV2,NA,TGTGCCAGCATTTCGGGCGGGGGATATAATTCACCCCTCCACTTT,CASISGGGYNSPLHF
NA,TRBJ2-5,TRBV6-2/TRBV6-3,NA,TGTGCCAGCAGCGTTAAACAAGAGACCCAGTACTTC,CASSVKQETQYF
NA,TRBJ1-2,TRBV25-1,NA,TGTGCCAGCAGTGCTGGAGGCTACTATGGCTACACCTTC,CASSAGGYYGYTF
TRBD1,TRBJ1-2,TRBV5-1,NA,TGCGCCAGCAGCTTAACAGGGGATACTAACTATGGCTACACCTTC,CASSLTGDTNYGYTF
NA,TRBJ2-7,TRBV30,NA,TGTGCCTGGAGTTCTCCGACAGGCAGGGGAAATCAGCAGTACTTC,CAWSSPTGRGNQQYF
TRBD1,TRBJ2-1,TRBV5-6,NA,TGTGCCAGCAGCTTAACAGGGGTTAGGAACTCCTACAATGAGCAGTTCTTC,CASSLTGVRNSYNEQFF
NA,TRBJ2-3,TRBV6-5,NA,TGTGCCAGCACCGGCACAGATACGCAGTATTTT,CASTGTDTQYF
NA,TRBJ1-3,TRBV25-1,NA,TGTGCCAGCAGTGAATATGGGGTAGGGGTGAGCTCTGGAAACACCATATATTTT,CASSEYGVGVSSGNTIYF
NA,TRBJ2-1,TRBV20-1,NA,TGCAGTGCTAGTGCCCCGAGCTCCTACAATGAGCAGTTCTTC,CSASAPSSYNEQFF
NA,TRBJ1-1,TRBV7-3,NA,TGTGCCAGCAGCCCCACGGCGGTGGCAGTAGAAGCTTCCTTT,CASSPTAVAVEASF
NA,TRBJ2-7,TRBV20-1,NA,TGCAGTGCTAGTAAGGGGGGGCGTTCCTCAAGCGAGCAGTACTTC,CSASKGGRSSSEQYF
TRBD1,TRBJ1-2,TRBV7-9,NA,TGTGCCAGCAGCTTGGACAGGACCTCTGGCTACACCTTC,CASSLDRTSGYTF
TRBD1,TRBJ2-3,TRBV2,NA,TGTGCCAGCAGTGAACAGGGGGTGGGCACAGATACGCAGTATTTT,CASSEQGVGTDTQYF
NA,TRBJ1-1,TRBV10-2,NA,TGCGCCAGCAGCAGGGGCGAAACTGAAGCTTTCTTT,CASSRGETEAFF
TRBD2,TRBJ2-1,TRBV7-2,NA,TGTGCCAGCAGCTTAGCGGCTAGCGGGAGTACTTATGAGCAGTTCTTC,CASSLAASGSTYEQFF
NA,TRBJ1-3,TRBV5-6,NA,TGTGCCAGCAGCCTCCCAGAGGGAGATGGAAACACCATATATTTT,CASSLPEGDGNTIYF
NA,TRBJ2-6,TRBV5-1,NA,TGCGCCAGCCGCGCAATAGCTGGGGCCAACGTCCTGACTTTC,CASRAIAGANVLTF
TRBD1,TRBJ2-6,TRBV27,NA,TGTGCCAGCAGTTCCCCGACAGGGTTAAGGTCTGGGGCCAACGTCCTGACTTTC,CASSSPTGLRSGANVLTF
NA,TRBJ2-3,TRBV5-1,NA,TGCGCCAGCCGCCTGAGCGGGAGCACAGATACGCAGTATTTT,CASRLSGSTDTQYF